Following are 13 T cell receptor beta chains from one sample sequenced in a study of response to subunit inactivated influenza vaccine. TCRdb recomputed calls from the RT-PCR reads with MiXCR, one row per CDR3 protein. The profile covers about 540,000 distinct CDR3 sequences, with around a quarter appearing a single time and 2.5% to 3.5% taken by the ten largest. These records were also assigned to another study, of T cells expressing NK-cell markers. From that second work: UMIs were included in TCR beta cDNA generated by 5'RACE template switching.

Sequences were derived from CD4+ T cells sorted from PBMCs, sampled 11 to 12 days after vaccination. These TCRs come from a man aged 45-65 years who received an inactivated influenza vaccine.

The chain carries TRBV5-6 and TRBJ2-1; D call uncertain. Deletions cut 2 bases from V and 5 bases from J, with 8 bases between. Per the germline V gene, CDR1 is SGHDT and CDR2 is YYEEEE. The length of the CDR3 is 13 residues. The CDR3 DNA is TGTGCCAGCAGCTTCGGACCGAACAATGAGCAGTTCTTC. Its translation: CASSFGPNNEQFF. The whole variable domain, filled in from reference TRBV5-6 and TRBJ2-1, reads DAGVTQSPTHLIKTRGQQVTLRCSPKSGHDTVSWYQQALGQGPQFIFQYYEEEERQRGNFPDRFSGHQFPNYSSELNVNALLLGDSALYLCASSFGPNNEQFFGPGTRLTVL.

This clonotype was detected only a few times. The genes are TRBV20-1 and TRBJ2-7, with 11 bases fitting TRBD1. Germline V gene data show CDR1 as DFQATT and CDR2 as SNEGSKA (reference sequence). Trimming cost V 8 bases and J 6 bases; bases outside gene matches: 12. CDR3 length equals 14 residues. The DNA of the CDR3 is TGCAGTTTCCCCAAACGGGGACAGGGGGGCGAGCAGTACTTC. Encoded protein: CSFPKRGQGGEQYF.

This clonotype appeared a few times. The rearrangement joins TRBV7-9 to TRBJ2-3; 9 nucleotides agree with TRBD2. Germline CDR1 and CDR2: SEHNR and FQNEAQ (reference sequence). The CDR3 spans 16 residues. J gave up 6 bases and V 4 bases, and 11 bases lay outside the gene matches. The DNA for the CDR3 is TGTGCCAGCAGCTCAACCACCGGGACTAGCAGCGATACGCAGTATTTT. It yields the protein CASSSTTGTSSDTQYF.

This chain links TRBV6-2 or TRBV6-3 with TRBJ2-6, with TRBD1 matching 9 bases. Germline CDR1 is MNHEY and CDR2 is SVGEGT. The V segment lost 6 bases and the J segment 0 bases; nucleotides outside the gene matches: 9. The CDR3 runs 18 residues. DNA of the CDR3: TGTGCCAGCAGAAAACCGGGACAGGGTTACTCTGGGGCCAACGTCCTGACTTTC. Translation gives CASRKPGQGYSGANVLTF.

This clonotype was counted only a few times. V gene TRBV20-1 combines with J gene TRBJ2-3; D perhaps matches TRBD2 (6 bases). V gave up 6 bases and J gave up 0 bases, with 19 bases separating them. The CDR3 runs to 16 residues. Germline CDR1 DFQATT, CDR2 SNEGSKA (reference sequence). CDR3 loop: CSAAFLRDSSTDTQYF. The CDR3 nucleotides read TGCAGTGCCGCCTTCCTGCGGGACTCTAGCACAGATACGCAGTATTTT.

This clonotype was counted only a few times. Here the CDR3 DNA reads TGTGCCAGCAGCCAATCCCTCGAGCAGTACTTC. Translating it yields CASSQSLEQYF. This chain connects TRBV7-9 to TRBJ2-7; no firm D call. Germline V gene sequence: CDR1 SEHNR, CDR2 FQNEAQ (reference sequence). V lost 5 bases and J lost 6, with 8 bases in between. CDR3 length: 11 amino acids.

This clonotype has more than one count but fewer than ten. The J gene is TRBJ2-6, the V gene TRBV11-1; weak D call: TRBD1 (6 bases). CDR3 length: 18 amino acids. V gave up 4 bases and J gave up 0 bases, with 16 bases separating them. Germline V gives CDR1 SGHAT, CDR2 FQDESV (reference sequence). For the CDR3, the DNA is TGTGCCAGCAGCTCGGGACACCGACTTATCTCTGGGGCCAACGTCCTGACTTTC. It encodes CASSSGHRLISGANVLTF.

Remarks on this clonotype: A much bigger clone sits one base away, suggesting this may be a read error. J is TRBJ2-3 and V is TRBV20-1; TRBD2 might be the D (7 bases). CDR1 is DFQATT, CDR2 SNEGSKA, per germline (reference sequence). This CDR3 region has 14 residues. The CDR3 spells CSAGGGSGADTRYF. The CDR3, as DNA: TGCAGTGCTGGGGGGGGCAGCGGCGCAGATACGCGGTATTTT.

This clonotype was detected a few times. This chain uses TRBV3-1 with TRBJ1-1; no definite D call. CDR1 is LGHDT, CDR2 YNNKEL, per germline (reference sequence). With 3 bases removed from V and 4 bases from J, the gap between germline ends came to 9 bases. The CDR3 has 13 amino acids. The CDR3 coding sequence is TGTGCCAGCAGCCATTTGATCGGCACTGAAGCTTTCTTT. Protein sequence: CASSHLIGTEAFF. Looking up the rest from reference TRBV3-1 and TRBJ1-1 gives the full variable domain: DTAVSQTPKYLVTQMGNDKSIKCEQNLGHDTMYWYKQDSKKFLKIMFSYNNKELIINETVPNRFSPKSPDKAHLNLHINSLELGDSAVYFCASSHLIGTEAFFGQGTRLTVV.

Ten or more counts support this clonotype. The chain has TRBV12-3 or TRBV12-4 and TRBJ2-3; no clear D gene. The CDR3 extends over 15 amino acids. V lost 2 bases and J 2 bases, leaving 11 bases between the germline ends. CDR3 DNA sequence: TGTGCCAGCAGTTTATCGGCCGGGTACACAGATACGCAGTATTTT. This encodes CASSLSAGYTDTQYF.

The table lists this clonotype with a few counts. V usage is TRBV20-1 and J usage is TRBJ2-7, with 7 nucleotides matching TRBD1. The CDR3 has 12 amino acids. Germline lookup yields CDR1 DFQATT and CDR2 SNEGSKA (reference sequence). The V gene end was trimmed by 3 bases and the J gene end by 4 bases; junction bases not matched to a gene: 3. CDR3 loop: CSARTQGYEQYF. CDR3 DNA sequence: TGCAGTGCTAGGACACAGGGGTACGAGCAGTACTTC.

The rearrangement joins TRBV24-1 to TRBJ2-3; 7 bases are a match to TRBD1. Looked up from germline, CDR1 is KGHDR and CDR2 is SFDVKD. This CDR3 has 15 residues. Trimming cost V 4 bases and J 6 bases; bases outside gene matches: 9. Here the CDR3 reads CATSEPQGMVDTQYF. DNA for the CDR3: TGTGCCACCAGTGAACCACAGGGGATGGTGGATACGCAGTATTTT.

This clonotype was seen more than once but under ten times. J is TRBJ1-1 and V is TRBV29-1; D gene uncertain. The ends were cut back, 6 bases at V and 1 base at J, with 9 bases in the middle. The length of the CDR3 is 12 residues. Germline-derived CDR1 and CDR2 are SQVTM and ANQGSEA. The CDR3 sequence: CSVASPNTEAFF. The CDR3 DNA reads TGCAGCGTGGCTTCTCCGAACACTGAAGCTTTCTTT.